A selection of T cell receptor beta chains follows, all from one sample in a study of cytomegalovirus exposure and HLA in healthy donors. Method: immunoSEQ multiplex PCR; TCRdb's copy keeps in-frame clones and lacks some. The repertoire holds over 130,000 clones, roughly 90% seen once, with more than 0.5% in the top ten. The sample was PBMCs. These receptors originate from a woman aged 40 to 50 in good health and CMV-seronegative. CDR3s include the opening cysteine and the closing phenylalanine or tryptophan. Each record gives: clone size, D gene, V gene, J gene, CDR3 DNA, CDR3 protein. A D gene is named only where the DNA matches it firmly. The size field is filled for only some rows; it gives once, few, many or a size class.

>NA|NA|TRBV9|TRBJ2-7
TGTGCCAGCAGCGTAGGGTCAGACTATACCTACGAGCAGTACTTC
CASSVGSDYTYEQYF
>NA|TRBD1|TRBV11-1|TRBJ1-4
TGTGCCAGCGGACAGGGTCGTGAAAAACTGTTTTTT
CASGQGREKLFF
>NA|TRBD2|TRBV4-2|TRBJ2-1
TGTGCCAGCAGCCAAGATGGGATCGTAGCGGGAAGAGTCAATGAGCAGTTCTTC
CASSQDGIVAGRVNEQFF
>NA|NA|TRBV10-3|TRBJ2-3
TGTGCCATCAGTGTCAGGGGTACAGATACGCAGTATTTT
CAISVRGTDTQYF
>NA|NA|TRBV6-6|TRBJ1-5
TGTGCCAGCAGTTCAAGGAGGCAGCCCCAGCATTTT
CASSSRRQPQHF
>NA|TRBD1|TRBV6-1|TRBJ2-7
TGTGCCAGCAGCAGCGCCGGGACAGGGGCTAGAGAGCAGTACTTC
CASSSAGTGAREQYF
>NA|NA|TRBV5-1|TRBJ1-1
TGCGCCAGCAGCCACCCGCGGGGGGGAGACACTGAAGCTTTCTTT
CASSHPRGGDTEAFF
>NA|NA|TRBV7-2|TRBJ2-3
TGTGCCAGCAGCAAAGACGGACTAACAGTACCCACAGATACGCAGTATTTT
CASSKDGLTVPTDTQYF
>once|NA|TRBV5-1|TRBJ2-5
TGCGCCAGCAGCTTGACGGCTAGTCCGGAGACCCAGTACTTC
CASSLTASPETQYF
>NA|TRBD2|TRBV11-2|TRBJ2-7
TGTGCCAGCAGTCCTAGCGGTGTCTCCTACGAGCAGTACTTC
CASSPSGVSYEQYF
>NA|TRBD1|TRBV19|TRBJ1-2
TGTGCCAGTTGCTCCGGACAGGCAGACTATGGCTACACCTTC
CASCSGQADYGYTF
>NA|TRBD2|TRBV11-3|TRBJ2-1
TGTGCCAGCAGCTTATCTGCGGGAGGGTACAATGAGCAGTTCTTC
CASSLSAGGYNEQFF
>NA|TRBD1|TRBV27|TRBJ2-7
TGTGCCAGTTCCCGGGACAGCTCCTACGAGCAGTACTTC
CASSRDSSYEQYF
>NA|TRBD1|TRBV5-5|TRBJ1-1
TGTGCCAGCAGCCCATCCCCGGACAGGCTCAACACTGAAGCTTTCTTT
CASSPSPDRLNTEAFF
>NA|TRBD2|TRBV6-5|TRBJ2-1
TGTGCCAGCAGGCAAACTAGCGGTAGAGGGAATGAGCAGTTCTTC
CASRQTSGRGNEQFF
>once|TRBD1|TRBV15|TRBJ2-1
TGTGCCACCAGCAGAGATAAGAGGGGGACAGGGGACCCCCTCGCTACTAATGAGCAGTTCTTC
CATSRDKRGTGDPLATNEQFF
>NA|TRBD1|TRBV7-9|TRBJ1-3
TGTGCCAGCAGCCCAACCGGACAGGTTGGCGCTGGAAACACCATATATTTT
CASSPTGQVGAGNTIYF
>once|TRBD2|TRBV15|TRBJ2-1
TGTGCCACTAGCAGGGAAGCGGGATCAATTTACAATGAGCAGTTCTTC
CATSREAGSIYNEQFF
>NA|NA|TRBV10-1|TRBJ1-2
TGCGCCAGCAGTGAGGAGGGACACCATGGCTACACCTTC
CASSEEGHHGYTF
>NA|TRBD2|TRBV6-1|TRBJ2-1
TGTGCCAGCAGTAGGTGGGAAGCGGGACACAATGAGCAGTTCTTC
CASSRWEAGHNEQFF
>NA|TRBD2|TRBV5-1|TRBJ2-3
TGCGCCAGCAGCCCGGGGACTAGCGCACCCACAGATACGCAGTATTTT
CASSPGTSAPTDTQYF
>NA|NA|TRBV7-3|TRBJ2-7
TGTGCCAGCAGCGCCTCAGGGCTGGGGGGCGAGCAGTACTTC
CASSASGLGGEQYF
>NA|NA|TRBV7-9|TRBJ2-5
TGTGCCAGCAGCTTAGGGGGCTTAAGGGAAGAGACCCAGTACTTC
CASSLGGLREETQYF
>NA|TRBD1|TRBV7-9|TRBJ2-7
TGTTCCAGCAGCTCCCGGGACAGGGGCGACTACGAGCAGTACTTC
CSSSSRDRGDYEQYF
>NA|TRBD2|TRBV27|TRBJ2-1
TGTGCCAGCAGTTGGGCGGGAGGTGTCAATGAGCAGTTCTTC
CASSWAGGVNEQFF
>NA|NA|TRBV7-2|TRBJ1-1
TGTGCCAGCAGCTTATATACAGGGCTGCACACTGAAGCTTTCTTT
CASSLYTGLHTEAFF
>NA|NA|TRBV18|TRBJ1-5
TGTGCCAGCTCACCTCGGGGGGACCATCAGCCCCAGCATTTT
CASSPRGDHQPQHF
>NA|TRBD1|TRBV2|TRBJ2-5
TGTGCCAGCAGTCCATCCGACAGGGACGCTGAGACCCAGTACTTC
CASSPSDRDAETQYF
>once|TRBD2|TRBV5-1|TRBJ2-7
TGCGCCAGCACCCTCGGGAGCGGGAGAACCAGCTACGAGCAGTACTTC
CASTLGSGRTSYEQYF
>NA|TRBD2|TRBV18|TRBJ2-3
TGTGCCAGCTCGGGGTTAGGACTAGCGGACTCGGATACGCAGTATTTT
CASSGLGLADSDTQYF
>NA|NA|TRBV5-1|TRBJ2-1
TGCGCCAGCAGCTCCGGACTTGACAGGAATGAGCAGTTCTTC
CASSSGLDRNEQFF
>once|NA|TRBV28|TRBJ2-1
TGTGCCAGCAGTTCGTACCCAGGGACCTACAATGAGCAGTTCTTC
CASSSYPGTYNEQFF
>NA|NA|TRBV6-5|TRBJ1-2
TGTGCCAGCAGTTACGGGCGGGGAGTGAACTATGGCTACACCTTC
CASSYGRGVNYGYTF
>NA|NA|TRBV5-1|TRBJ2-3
TGCGCCAGCAGCCGGGGAGGACTAAACACAGATACGCAGTATTTT
CASSRGGLNTDTQYF
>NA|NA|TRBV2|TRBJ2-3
TGTGCCAGCAGGCTACAGGGTGGTAGCACAGATACGCAGTATTTT
CASRLQGGSTDTQYF
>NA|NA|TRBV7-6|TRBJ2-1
TGTGCCAGCAGCCCCCGGCCTGGGTCGGGAGCGGCTGGGGTGGCCAATGAGCAGTTCTTC
CASSPRPGSGAAGVANEQFF
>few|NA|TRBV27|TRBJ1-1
TGTGCCAGCAGCTCTCGACAGCAGAACACTGAAGCTTTCTTT
CASSSRQQNTEAFF
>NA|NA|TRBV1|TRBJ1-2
TGCACCAGCAGCCCGCAGGGGCCGAGCTATGGCTACACCTTC
CTSSPQGPSYGYTF
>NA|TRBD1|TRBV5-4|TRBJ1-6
TGTGCCAGCAGCTCCGGCCGGGACAGAAATTCACCCCTCCACTTT
CASSSGRDRNSPLHF
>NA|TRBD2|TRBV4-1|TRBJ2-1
TGCGCCAGCAGCGACCGGACTAGCGGGGGCAACAATGAGCAGTTCTTC
CASSDRTSGGNNEQFF
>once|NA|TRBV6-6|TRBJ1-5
TGCGCCAGCAGGCACAGGGAACAGCCCCAGCATTTT
CASRHREQPQHF
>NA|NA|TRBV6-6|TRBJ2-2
TGTGCCAGCAGTATTCACGGGGTTGGGGCCGGGGAGCTGTTTTTT
CASSIHGVGAGELFF
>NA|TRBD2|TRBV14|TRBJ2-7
TGTGCCAGCAGCCCGGGGAGCGGGAGGACCTCCTACGAGCAGTACTTC
CASSPGSGRTSYEQYF
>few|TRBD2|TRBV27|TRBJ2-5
TGTGCCACCCGTACTACTAGCGGGATCAGTGGGCAGTACTTC
CATRTTSGISGQYF
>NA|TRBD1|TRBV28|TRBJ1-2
TGTGCCAGCAGTTTTTTGACAGGGGGGAACTATGGCTACACCTTC
CASSFLTGGNYGYTF
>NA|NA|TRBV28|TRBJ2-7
TGTGCCAGCAGTTCCAGGCGTCACGACGAGCAGTACTTC
CASSSRRHDEQYF
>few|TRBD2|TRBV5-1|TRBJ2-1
TGCGCCAGCAGCGCGAGCGGGGACCCCTACAATGAGCAGTTCTTC
CASSASGDPYNEQFF
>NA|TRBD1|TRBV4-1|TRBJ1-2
TGCGCCAGCAGCCAGTTACAGGGGGCGAACCTAAACTATGGCTACACCTTC
CASSQLQGANLNYGYTF
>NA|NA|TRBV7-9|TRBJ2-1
TGTTCCAGCAGCTTATCTGATGAGCAGTTCTTC
CSSSLSDEQFF
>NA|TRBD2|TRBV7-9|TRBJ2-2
TGTTCCAGCAGCTTAGTACTAGCGGGAGGCACCGGGGAGCTGTTTTTT
CSSSLVLAGGTGELFF
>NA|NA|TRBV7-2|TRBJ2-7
TGTGCCAGCAGCCCCGACCGGGTCGTAAACGGGGAGCAGTACTTC
CASSPDRVVNGEQYF
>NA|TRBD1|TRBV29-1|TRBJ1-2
TGCAGCGTTGATCAGACAGGGGACAATCTCTATGGCTACACCTTC
CSVDQTGDNLYGYTF
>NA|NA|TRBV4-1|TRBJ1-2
TGCGCCAGCAGCCAAGAGGAGTTCGGAGGCTATGGCTACACCTTC
CASSQEEFGGYGYTF
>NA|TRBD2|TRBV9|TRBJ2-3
TGTGCCAGCAGCGTAGACAGCGGGACTAGCACAGATACGCAGTATTTT
CASSVDSGTSTDTQYF
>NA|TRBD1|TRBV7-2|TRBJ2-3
TGTGCCAGCACCTTGGACTCTCTACACAGGGGGCCTCCAGATACGCAGTATTTT
CASTLDSLHRGPPDTQYF
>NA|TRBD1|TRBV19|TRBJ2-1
TGTGCCAGTAGTATATGGACAGGTGGGAGTAATGAGCAGTTCTTC
CASSIWTGGSNEQFF
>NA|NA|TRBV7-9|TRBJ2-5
TGTTCCAGCAGCTTTGGCCAGCAAGAGACCCAGTACTTC
CSSSFGQQETQYF
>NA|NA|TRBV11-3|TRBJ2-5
TGTGCCAGCTCCCGGGGAGGGACCCAGTACTTC
CASSRGGTQYF
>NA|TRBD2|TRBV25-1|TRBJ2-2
TGTGCCAGCAGTGAAAAGGGGGCTAGCGGGGGCCGAGGGGAGCTGTTTTTT
CASSEKGASGGRGELFF
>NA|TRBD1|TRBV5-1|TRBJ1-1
TGCGCCAGCAGCTTGGGGACAGGGGTGGACACTGAAGCTTTCTTT
CASSLGTGVDTEAFF